These 19 T cell receptor beta chains share one sample of origin, sequenced in a study of blood T cell repertoires in COVID-19. Measured with immunoSEQ multiplex PCR; TCRdb has only the in-frame clones, and not every one. This sample has approximately 97,000 clones; approximately 90% occur once, and the top ten carry about 1.8%. The source material was peripheral blood. The source is a man in his 60s with acute or convalescent COVID-19.

V gene TRBV18 combines with J gene TRBJ2-5, with D possibly being TRBD2 (5 bases). This CDR3 region has 15 residues. Germline V gene data show CDR1 as KGHSH and CDR2 as LQKENI. V gave up 1 base and J gave up 0 bases, with 9 bases separating them. The chain's CDR3 is CASSPRVGNQETQYF. Here the CDR3 DNA reads TGTGCCAGCTCACCACGTGTCGGGAACCAAGAGACCCAGTACTTC.

Only one count was recorded for this clone. V gene TRBV28 combines with J gene TRBJ2-3; 8 bases fit TRBD2. The trim removed 5 bases at V and 7 bases at J, leaving 11 bases unmatched. Germline V gives CDR1 MDHEN, CDR2 SYDVKM. This CDR3 comprises 15 residues. The CDR3 protein is CASSRNSGATHTQYF. In DNA form, the CDR3 reads TGTGCCAGCAGTCGGAATAGCGGGGCTACTCATACGCAGTATTTT.

The chain uses TRBV18 and TRBJ1-1; D is undetermined. Trimming stripped 3 bases from V and 1 base from J, with 12 bases between. The CDR3 totals 15 residues. CDR1 is KGHSH and CDR2 is LQKENI in the germline V gene. CDR3 bases: TGTGCCAGCTCACCCCCGGCCAGACAGAACACTGAAGCTTTCTTT. Its translation: CASSPPARQNTEAFF.

The CDR3 region is CASSSGQSGKAFF. The CDR3 region has the DNA TGTGCCAGCAGTTCGGGACAGTCAGGAAAAGCTTTCTTT. V usage is TRBV2 and J usage is TRBJ1-1; 7 bases line up with TRBD1. The V gene end was trimmed by 5 bases and the J gene end by 9 bases; junction bases not matched to a gene: 9. CDR1 and CDR2 from the germline V gene are SNHLY and FYNNEI. CDR3 length: 13 amino acids.

The DNA of the CDR3 is TGTGCCAGCAGCGTGGAAAGCGGGGGCCTTTCGGATACGCAGTATTTT. This translates into CASSVESGGLSDTQYF. This chain uses TRBV9 with TRBJ2-3; 8 bases are shared with TRBD2. Per germline, CDR1 SGDLS and CDR2 YYNGEE. V lost 2 bases, J lost 6 bases, and 11 bases stayed unmatched. CDR3 length equals 16 residues.

This clone was detected once. The V gene is TRBV30, the J gene TRBJ1-2; the match to TRBD1 covers 10 bases. Germline trimming cut 3 bases from V and 7 bases from J; bases unmatched to any gene: 14. Germline loops: CDR1 GTSNPN, CDR2 SVGIG (reference sequence). This CDR3 spans 16 amino acids. This CDR3 is CAWRPAAGTGVRGYTF. For the CDR3, the DNA is TGTGCCTGGAGACCCGCGGCCGGGACAGGGGTCCGTGGCTACACCTTC. Full variable domain (rest looked up from reference TRBV30 and TRBJ1-2): SQTIHQWPATLVQPVGSPLSLECTVEGTSNPNLYWYRQAAGRGLQLLFYSVGIGQISSEVPQNLSASRPQDRQFILSSKKLLLSDSGFYLCAWRPAAGTGVRGYTFGSGTRLTVV.

This chain uses TRBV19 with TRBJ1-1, with 9 bases lining up with TRBD1. Germline V gene data show CDR1 as LNHDA and CDR2 as SQIVND (reference sequence). CDR3 length: 13 amino acids. Losses at the gene ends were 5 bases for V and 11 bases for J; bases not matched to a gene: 9. The CDR3 DNA sequence: TGTGCCAGTAGTGGGACAGGGTCGGGGTCGGCTTTCTTT. Its protein is CASSGTGSGSAFF.

This sequence joins TRBV28 and TRBJ2-7; 8 bases agree with TRBD2. There are 17 residues in the CDR3. Germline trimming cut 5 bases from V and 2 bases from J; bases unmatched to any gene: 14. Germline V lookup: CDR1 MDHEN, CDR2 SYDVKM. The CDR3 loop is CASSPGGVGRTPYEQYF. CDR3 coding DNA: TGTGCCAGCAGTCCCGGGGGGGTAGGGCGAACACCCTACGAGCAGTACTTC.

The chain employs TRBV6-1 and TRBJ1-2; weak D call: TRBD1 (5 bases). Trimming took off 2 bases at V and 14 bases at J, with 18 bases between the two ends. The CDR3 has 13 residues. The germline V gene has CDR1 MNHNS and CDR2 SASEGT. The CDR3 sequence is CASSELGQGGVTF. The CDR3 coding sequence is TGTGCCAGCAGTGAATTAGGGCAGGGTGGGGTTACCTTC.

The rearrangement joins TRBV12-3 or TRBV12-4 to TRBJ1-6; D call uncertain. The CDR3 consists of 13 residues. The germline V and J ends were trimmed by 3 bases and 7 bases, with 7 bases remaining between them. The CDR3 loop reads CASSFNRNSPLHF. For the CDR3, the DNA is TGTGCCAGCAGTTTTAACCGGAATTCACCCCTCCACTTT.

The chain combines TRBV19 with TRBJ1-1; 8 positions agree with TRBD1. The CDR3 has 15 residues. The germline V gene encodes CDR1 LNHDA and CDR2 SQIVND (reference sequence). Germline trimming cut 3 bases from V and 6 bases from J; bases unmatched to any gene: 9. The CDR3 nucleotides are TGTGCCAGTAGTATTCGTCGACAGGGGAGGGCTGAAGCTTTCTTT. Translation: CASSIRRQGRAEAFF.

The chain couples TRBV15 to TRBJ1-3; D perhaps matches TRBD1 (5 bases). The germline gives CDR1 LNHNV, CDR2 YYDKDF (reference sequence). The V end was cut by 0 bases, the J end by 3 bases, with 12 bases between. The CDR3 has 16 residues. The CDR3 here is CATSRDPTVIGNTIYF. The CDR3 DNA follows: TGTGCCACCAGCAGAGATCCGACAGTTATTGGAAACACCATATATTTT.

This sequence joins TRBV19 and TRBJ1-5, with D possibly TRBD1 on 6 matching bases. The CDR3 contains 15 residues. CDR1 is LNHDA, CDR2 SQIVND, per germline (reference sequence). Trimming pared 5 bases from V and 4 bases from J, leaving 15 bases between. The CDR3 nucleotides read TGTGCCAGTAGTCCCCCTACAGGGAATAATCAGCCCCAGCATTTT. The encoded protein is CASSPPTGNNQPQHF. The variable domain in full, completed from reference TRBV19 and TRBJ1-5, reads DGGITQSPKYLFRKEGQNVTLSCEQNLNHDAMYWYRQDPGQGLRLIYYSQIVNDFQKGDIAEGYSVSREKKESFPLTVTSAQKNPTAFYLCASSPPTGNNQPQHFGDGTRLSIL.

This clone was counted only a few times. The V call is TRBV2, the J call TRBJ2-7; TRBD2 matches 8 bases. After removal of 3 bases from V and 0 bases from J, the junction contained 4 bases not matched to a gene. Germline lookup yields CDR1 SNHLY and CDR2 FYNNEI. The CDR3 is made up of 15 amino acids. CDR3 amino acids: CASSEQRGSSYEQYF. The CDR3 DNA is TGTGCCAGCAGTGAGCAGCGGGGGAGCTCCTACGAGCAGTACTTC.

This chain uses TRBV7-8 with TRBJ1-5; tentative D call: TRBD1 (6 bases). The germline V gene has CDR1 SGHVS and CDR2 FQNEAQ. V was shortened by 2 bases and J by 1 base, with 15 bases between the two germline ends. The CDR3 has 17 residues. The CDR3 DNA follows: TGTGCCAGCAGCTTATTCTCCAGGGGAGGGAGCAATCAGCCCCAGCATTTT. It yields the protein CASSLFSRGGSNQPQHF.

The rearrangement uses TRBV6-1 and TRBJ1-5; 9 bases match TRBD1. V was pared by 2 bases and J by 11 bases, with 16 bases of the junction left unmatched. Per germline, CDR1 MNHNS and CDR2 SASEGT. This CDR3 region has 17 residues. CDR3 nucleotides: TGTGCCAGCAGTGAAAGGAGGGACAGGGTGGGCCTATCGACCCAGCATTTT. Its translation: CASSERRDRVGLSTQHF.

V and J are TRBV19 and TRBJ2-1; D is possibly TRBD2 (7 bases). Germline-derived CDR1 and CDR2 are LNHDA and SQIVND (reference sequence). The CDR3 runs 14 residues. V was clipped by 6 bases and J by 0 bases, with 9 bases between them. The CDR3: CASRAGASYNEQFF. In DNA, the CDR3 is TGTGCCAGTAGGGCGGGGGCCTCCTACAATGAGCAGTTCTTC.

This rearrangement joins TRBV18 to TRBJ1-1, with D perhaps matching TRBD1 (5 bases). This CDR3 has 14 amino acids. Germline V gives CDR1 KGHSH, CDR2 LQKENI. Between the trimmed V and J ends, which lost 3 bases and 3 bases, there was a span of 11 bases. The CDR3 nucleotides are TGTGCCAGCTCACCTAGTCAGGGATACACTGAAGCTTTCTTT. This sequence encodes CASSPSQGYTEAFF.

J is TRBJ2-3 and V is TRBV5-1; TRBD1 matches 9 bases. V was clipped by 0 bases and J by 6 bases; unmatched bases: 11. Germline V gene lookup returns CDR1 SGHRS and CDR2 YFSETQ. The CDR3 spans 17 residues. CDR3 sequence (DNA): TGCGCCAGCAGCTTGGCCGCGTCGGGACAGGGTGGGGATACGCAGTATTTT. As protein: CASSLAASGQGGDTQYF.